The present entry profiles one T cell receptor (beta chain) with its context. This clone appeared a single time. Its binding antigen is unknown. No quality values exist for individual bases; no much larger clone is one base distant. The CDR3 regions of human TCRbeta chains were analyzed by immunosequencing. In the source study's methods: Repertoire TCRs were matched against a reference library of SARS-CoV-2-specific TCRs generated with the MIRA antigen-specificity platform. Breadth meant the fraction of unique TCRs that were SARS-CoV-2-associated, whereas depth meant the fraction of total T cells that were SARS-CoV-2-associated. Using the MIRA data, every spike-specific TCR was mapped to the spike region that the TCR reacted to and assigned to either a CD4 or a CD8 class. Log10-transformed breadth and depth values were compared by one-way ANOVA with Sidak's multiple comparisons tests. TCRdb limited this immuneACCESS table to in-frame rearrangements with V and J called. A share of clones is missing; checked studies link under half to unresolved V genes, and the rest is unexplained. D and trimming come from the DNA, and the V and J calls and clone size come from that table. The table for this sample lists 150,000 to 190,000 clones; 90% of them were counted only once. 1.8% of the sample comes from the top ten.

This specimen comes from a study of T cell responses to AZD1222 COVID-19 vaccine (dated by TCRdb to 2020 to 2023). A note on the overall study: Because spike-specific TCR depth and breadth did not differ between the two schedules, AZD1222 recipients who got a second dose at roughly 4 weeks were pooled with those who got a second dose at roughly 12 weeks. TCR sequencing was performed for roughly 240 trial participants, of whom about 210 were given two doses of AZD1222 and around 26 were given two doses of MenACWY control vaccine. Trial participants were enrolled by age into subgroups of 18-55, 56-69 and 70-plus years, and roughly 150, 30 and 60 TCR-sequenced participants, respectively, were included in these subgroups.

This specimen's time point label, per the study, means: baseline before first vaccination. The vaccinee samples were drawn from two UK trials, COV001 and COV002, one of which was a single-blind randomized controlled phase 2/3 trial testing AZD1222 (ChAdOx1 nCoV-19) in healthy adults. For TCRbeta chain sequencing, PBMC samples were collected from trial participants at day 0 and at day 28 after the second dose. In the germline V gene, CDR1 corresponds to LGHNA and CDR2 to YSLEER. Compared with germline, V lacks 0 bases and J lacks 4 bases; bases without a gene match: 11. There are 19 amino acids in the CDR3, from cysteine to phenylalanine inclusive. The kept DNA is CDR3 alone, 57 bases in frame from the first base. General findings and caveats noted by the study authors: The 56-69-year group was small, and its depth increase did not reach significance, likely because of low power. Epitopes outside the regions mutated in the B.1.351 and B.1.1.7 variants were reportedly recognized by nearly half of the unique spike-specific TCRs. After two AZD1222 doses, both the breadth and the depth of spike-specific TCRs were significantly higher than at day 0 and than in MenACWY recipients. Conclusions about previously exposed vaccinees are limited, since just 5 or 6 AZD1222 recipients were seropositive for SARS-CoV-2 at baseline. Participants were mostly white British, with more females than males. The authors suggested clonal diversity may have been underestimated. Vaccine-associated CD4 TCRs spanned the whole spike protein, with dominant responses in regions 160-218 and 743-854. Because no day 14 peak-response samples were available, the repertoires could be characterized only after the peak T cell response.

The source was peripheral blood, collected on day 0 of AZD1222 vaccination. The receptor's source is an adult in good health. The sequence is built from TRBV4-3 and TRBJ2-1, and TRBD2 matches 11 of the central bases. The nucleotide sequence reads TGCGCCAGCAGCCAAGAGGGGGACCTAGCGGGAGGTTCTTACAATGAGCAGTTCTTC. Its protein product is CASSQEGDLAGGSYNEQFF.